The TCR beta chain described here comes from a study of cytomegalovirus exposure and HLA in healthy donors. Study-level results: Most TCR sequences were uncommon, yet certain public TCRs appeared in many donors. Investigators reported 150 to 200 TCR beta chains as tied to cytomegalovirus. Through in vitro validation, a few CMV-associated chains were shown to be specific for CMV antigens.

Sequencing used immunoSEQ multiplex PCR; TCRdb keeps in-frame clones, though not all of them. The data hold about 98,000 clones, with approximately 90% observed a single time. Regarding this clone: Antigen: not known.

CDR1 is SGDLS and CDR2 is YYNGEE in the germline V gene. CDR3 length: 16 amino acids. The J segment lost 8 bases and the V segment lost 3 bases, leaving 13 bases of the junction unmatched. The chain employs TRBV9 and TRBJ2-2; 7 bases match TRBD2. This clonotype originated in a woman between 25 and 40 years old in good health and CMV-seronegative. The specimen was PBMCs. This CDR3 is CASSASGTIRSGELFF. Here the CDR3 DNA reads TGTGCCAGCAGCGCATCCGGGACTATTCGATCTGGGGAGCTGTTTTTT.